This entry lists 26 T cell receptor beta chains sequenced from one sample in a study of cytomegalovirus exposure and HLA in healthy donors. The study ran its PCR with 60 Vbeta and 13 Jbeta primers. Profiling relied on immunoSEQ multiplex PCR, and the TCRdb table lists in-frame clones only, not all of them. This table holds about 150,000 clones, around 9.6% found once. Sequencing was performed on PBMCs. The receptors were gathered from a male donor in good health and CMV-seronegative.

This clone was counted a few times. The J gene is TRBJ1-1, the V gene TRBV30, with unresolved D. Germline CDR1 is GTSNPN and CDR2 is SVGIG (reference sequence). The CDR3 sequence is 13 residues long. V dropped 1 base and J dropped 1 base, with 7 bases sitting between them. The CDR3 DNA is TGTGCCTGGAGTGAGCGGGGGAACACTGAAGCTTTCTTT. Translating gives CAWSERGNTEAFF.

This clone was detected only a few times. The rearrangement links TRBV4-1 to TRBJ2-1, with 14 bases lining up with TRBD2. The CDR3 length is 16 residues. With 3 bases clipped from V and 8 bases from J, the junction kept 6 bases outside the gene matches. The germline V gene encodes CDR1 MGHRA and CDR2 YSYEKL. The chain's CDR3 is CASSQPTSGRDHEQFF. The CDR3 nucleotides read TGCGCCAGCAGCCAGCCGACTAGCGGGAGGGATCATGAGCAGTTCTTC.

The CDR3 DNA reads as TGCGCCAGCAGCCAGGACAACAGCGGGCTGCCCTACGAGCAGTACTTC. It codes for CASSQDNSGLPYEQYF. The genes are TRBV4-1 and TRBJ2-5; D perhaps matches TRBD2 (6 bases). The DNA end is more similar to TRBJ2-7, so the J call may be wrong. The CDR3 is made up of 16 amino acids. CDR1 and CDR2 from the germline V gene are MGHRA and YSYEKL.

The V call is TRBV2, the J call TRBJ1-1; a weak D match, TRBD1 (6 bases). Germline values: CDR1 SNHLY, CDR2 FYNNEI. V was trimmed by 2 bases and J by 0 bases, leaving 10 bases between them. This CDR3 comprises 15 residues. CDR3 sequence: CASSERGGLNTEAFF. The DNA of the CDR3 is TGTGCCAGCAGTGAAAGGGGGGGATTGAACACTGAAGCTTTCTTT.

This clone was detected a few times. The CDR3 region has the DNA TGTGCCAGCAGTCGCGGAGCGGAGGTGGGGTACGAGCAGTACTTC. Translated: CASSRGAEVGYEQYF. V and J are TRBV7-9 and TRBJ2-7; maybe TRBD2 (5 bases). Germline V gene data show CDR1 as SEHNR and CDR2 as FQNEAQ (reference sequence). The V end lost 6 bases, the J end lost 4 bases, and 19 bases lay between the germline ends. This CDR3 has 15 residues.

The chain employs TRBV27 and TRBJ2-3, with unresolved D. V lost 3 bases and J lost 3, with 13 bases in between. The CDR3 is 15 residues long. CDR1 is MNHEY and CDR2 is SMNVEV in the germline V gene (reference sequence). CDR3 DNA sequence: TGTGCCAGCAGTTTCGCCCCGAGTGAGACAGATACGCAGTATTTT. It translates to CASSFAPSETDTQYF.

This clone has only one observation. This chain uses TRBV7-6 with TRBJ2-2, with D perhaps matching TRBD2 (6 bases). Germline V gene sequence: CDR1 SGHVS, CDR2 FNYEAQ. The V gene lost 0 bases and the J gene lost 0 bases, with 17 bases spanning the gap. The CDR3 consists of 19 residues. This chain's CDR3 is CASSLALEGGIANTGELFF. CDR3 in DNA: TGTGCCAGCAGCTTAGCCCTCGAAGGAGGGATCGCGAACACCGGGGAGCTGTTTTTT.

There are a few counts of this clone. The CDR3 DNA is TGCAGCGTTGCGCAGGGTCACACTGAAGCTTTCTTT. Protein: CSVAQGHTEAFF. The chain uses TRBV29-1 and TRBJ1-1; D perhaps matches TRBD1 (5 bases). V was cut by 4 bases and J by 3 bases, with 9 bases left in between. The germline gives CDR1 SQVTM, CDR2 ANQGSEA. This CDR3 is 12 amino acids long. Filled out from reference TRBV29-1 and TRBJ1-1, the complete variable domain reads SAVISQKPSRDICQRGTSLTIQCQVDSQVTMMFWYRQQPGQSLTLIATANQGSEATYESGFVIDKFPISRPNLTFSTLTVSNMSPEDSSIYLCSVAQGHTEAFFGQGTRLTVV.

The chain recombines TRBV4-3 with TRBJ2-7; 8 nucleotides align to TRBD2. The V gene end was trimmed by 3 bases and the J gene end by 5 bases; junction bases not matched to a gene: 9. CDR3 length: 15 residues. CDR1 and CDR2 from the germline V gene are LGHNA and YSLEER. The CDR3 DNA reads as TGCGCCAGCAGCCACGCCGTGGGACTAGTAAACGAGCAGTACTTC. The encoded protein is CASSHAVGLVNEQYF.

Here the CDR3 DNA reads TGTGCCAGCAGCCAGGGGACAGGTAGTTTTAGTTACAATGAGCAGTTCTTC. Translating it yields CASSQGTGSFSYNEQFF. V is TRBV9 and J is TRBJ2-1; 8 nucleotides align to TRBD1. Germline CDR1 and CDR2: SGDLS and YYNGEE. Trimming took 4 bases from V and 4 from J; bases not matched to a gene: 13. The CDR3 spans 17 residues.

V gene TRBV19 combines with J gene TRBJ1-5, with D possibly being TRBD1 (5 bases). Trimming cost V 4 bases and J 4 bases, with 14 bases left between them. CDR3 size: 15 residues. Germline CDR1 reads LNHDA; CDR2 reads SQIVND (reference sequence). CDR3 bases: TGTGCCAGTAGTACGCAGGGTTTATTGAATCAGCCCCAGCATTTT. Translated, it gives CASSTQGLLNQPQHF.

V gene TRBV30 combines with J gene TRBJ1-5, with 11 bases aligning to TRBD1. Germline CDR1 reads GTSNPN; CDR2 reads SVGIG (reference sequence). This CDR3 spans 16 amino acids. The J segment lost 4 bases and the V segment lost 3 bases, leaving 8 bases of the junction unmatched. The CDR3 DNA sequence: TGTGCCTGGAGGGCAAAGGGACAGGGGGAGAATCAGCCCCAGCATTTT. Its protein product is CAWRAKGQGENQPQHF.

V usage is TRBV4-3 and J usage is TRBJ2-2; 12 nucleotides agree with TRBD2. CDR1 LGHNA and CDR2 YSLEER come from the germline V gene. The CDR3 runs 16 residues. With V trimmed by 3 bases and J by 6 bases, 5 bases remained unmatched. This CDR3 is CASSHASGGGPGELFF. DNA of the CDR3: TGCGCCAGCAGCCATGCTAGCGGGGGGGGACCCGGGGAGCTGTTTTTT.

The chain is built from TRBV28 and TRBJ1-5; TRBD1 matches 8 bases. Germline V lookup: CDR1 MDHEN, CDR2 SYDVKM. The CDR3 is made up of 18 amino acids. V shed 4 bases and J 0 bases; nucleotides not matched to a gene: 11. CDR3 sequence: CASSSSGTGYYSNQPQHF. The CDR3 DNA sequence: TGTGCCAGCAGTTCCTCCGGGACAGGCTACTATAGCAATCAGCCCCAGCATTTT. Drawing the rest from reference TRBV28 and TRBJ1-5, the complete variable domain is DVKVTQSSRYLVKRTGEKVFLECVQDMDHENMFWYRQDPGLGLRLIYFSYDVKMKEKGDIPEGYSVSREKKERFSLILESASTNQTSMYLCASSSSGTGYYSNQPQHFGDGTRLSIL.

This clone was counted between two and nine times. CDR3 amino acids: CASSQGYRGNSPLHF. The CDR3 region has the DNA TGTGCCAGCAGCCAAGGTTACAGGGGTAATTCACCCCTCCACTTT. This chain connects TRBV14 to TRBJ1-6; 7 bases line up with TRBD1. Trimming took 1 base from V and 6 from J; bases not matched to a gene: 3. The germline CDR1 and CDR2 sequences are SGHDN and FVKESK. The CDR3 loop spans 15 amino acids. The full variable domain, in which reference TRBV14 and TRBJ1-6 provide the parts outside the CDR3, is EAGVTQFPSHSVIEKGQTVTLRCDPISGHDNLYWYRRVMGKEIKFLLHFVKESKQDESGMPNNRFLAERTGGTYSTLKVQPAELEDSGVYFCASSQGYRGNSPLHFGNGTRLTVT.

The chain couples TRBV5-1 to TRBJ2-6; 7 bases agree with TRBD1. V was clipped by 2 bases and J by 2 bases; unmatched bases: 1. The germline CDR1 and CDR2 sequences are SGHRS and YFSETQ. The CDR3 contains 15 residues. Here the CDR3 reads CASSFTGAGANVLTF. The CDR3 coding sequence is TGCGCCAGCAGCTTTACAGGGGCTGGGGCCAACGTCCTGACTTTC.

This clone was detected a few times. The rearrangement joins TRBV2 to TRBJ2-5, with a tentative D call TRBD2 (5 bases). The V end was cut by 5 bases, the J end by 5 bases, with 12 bases between. Germline V lookup: CDR1 SNHLY, CDR2 FYNNEI. The CDR3 consists of 13 residues. The CDR3 bases are TGTGCCAGCAGTTATGGACTCGGGGAGACCCAGTACTTC. It is translated as CASSYGLGETQYF.

This clone was found a few times. The chain carries TRBV2 and TRBJ1-6; D is uncertain. With 7 bases removed from V and 6 bases from J, the gap between germline ends came to 16 bases. Germline values: CDR1 SNHLY, CDR2 FYNNEI. This CDR3 has 15 amino acids. In DNA, the CDR3 is TGTGCCAGCAACGACGCAAGCGCCTCTAATTCACCCCTCCACTTT. Encoded protein: CASNDASASNSPLHF. Full variable domain (missing parts from reference TRBV2 and TRBJ1-6): EPEVTQTPSHQVTQMGQEVILRCVPISNHLYFYWYRQILGQKVEFLVSFYNNEISEKSEIFDDQFSVERPDGSNFTLKIRSTKLEDSAMYFCASNDASASNSPLHFGNGTRLTVT.

The chain joins TRBV2 to TRBJ2-3, with TRBD1 as a possible D gene (6 bases). CDR1 and CDR2 from the germline V gene are SNHLY and FYNNEI. V shed 5 bases and J shed 5 bases, with 11 bases lying between them. This CDR3 has 13 residues. CDR3 DNA sequence: TGTGCCAGCAGTTCACAGGGACAAGATACGCAGTATTTT. Protein sequence: CASSSQGQDTQYF.

This clone was observed a few times. V and J are TRBV7-9 and TRBJ2-7, with 9 positions matching TRBD2. This CDR3 is built from 16 residues. Per the germline V gene, CDR1 is SEHNR and CDR2 is FQNEAQ (reference sequence). Germline trimming cut 7 bases from V and 3 bases from J; bases unmatched to any gene: 13. In nucleotides, the CDR3 is TGTGCCAGCACCTCAGGAGGCGGGAGGGCCCACTACGAGCAGTACTTC. This gives the protein CASTSGGGRAHYEQYF.

This clone was recorded a few times. The chain recombines TRBV27 with TRBJ1-1, with D tentatively TRBD1 (6 bases). Germline CDR1 reads MNHEY; CDR2 reads SMNVEV (reference sequence). The ends were cut back, 1 base at V and 1 base at J, with 10 bases in the middle. The CDR3 has 15 residues. The chain's CDR3 is CASSLWGQPNTEAFF. CDR3 coding DNA: TGTGCCAGCAGTTTATGGGGGCAGCCGAACACTGAAGCTTTCTTT.

The CDR3 spells CASTFPSGYNEQFF. The CDR3 bases are TGTGCCAGCACCTTCCCCAGCGGGTACAATGAGCAGTTCTTC. This chain uses TRBV28 with TRBJ2-1; the D gene is possibly TRBD2 (6 bases). Trimming pared 7 bases from V and 4 bases from J, leaving 14 bases between. The CDR3 has 14 amino acids. CDR1 and CDR2 from the germline V gene are MDHEN and SYDVKM.

This clone was detected only a few times. The V call is TRBV20-1, the J call TRBJ1-1; no reliable D call. This CDR3 is 11 amino acids long. The ends were cut back, 3 bases at V and 3 bases at J, with 5 bases in the middle. Germline values: CDR1 DFQATT, CDR2 SNEGSKA (reference sequence). This CDR3 is CSASIYTEAFF. CDR3 in DNA: TGCAGTGCTAGTATATACACTGAAGCTTTCTTT.

This clone was detected a few times. The chain has TRBV5-8 and TRBJ2-5; 15 bases match TRBD2. The CDR3 contains 15 residues. Germline V gives CDR1 SGHTS, CDR2 YDEGEE. Trimming took 5 bases from V and 5 from J; bases not matched to a gene: 4. The CDR3 DNA reads as TGTGCCAGCAGTTCCGGGACTAGCGGGAGGGAGACCCAGTACTTC. Protein product: CASSSGTSGRETQYF.

This clone occurred a few times. This chain links TRBV15 with TRBJ2-1, with TRBD2 matching 9 bases. The CDR3 length is 13 residues. V trimming: 7 bases; J trimming: 5 bases; junction bases outside the gene matches: 3. Germline V gene sequence: CDR1 LNHNV, CDR2 YYDKDF (reference sequence). The CDR3 DNA follows: TGTGCCACCACCGGGACTAGCAACAATGAGCAGTTCTTC. Amino acid sequence: CATTGTSNNEQFF.

V usage is TRBV5-1 and J usage is TRBJ2-7; 9 bases agree with TRBD1. CDR1 SGHRS and CDR2 YFSETQ come from the germline V gene. V lost 4 bases to trimming and J lost 4 bases; unmatched junction nucleotides: 9. The length of the CDR3 is 15 residues. The CDR3 coding sequence is TGCGCCAGCAGCACGGTAGGGGACAGGGATTACGAGCAGTACTTC. It codes for CASSTVGDRDYEQYF.